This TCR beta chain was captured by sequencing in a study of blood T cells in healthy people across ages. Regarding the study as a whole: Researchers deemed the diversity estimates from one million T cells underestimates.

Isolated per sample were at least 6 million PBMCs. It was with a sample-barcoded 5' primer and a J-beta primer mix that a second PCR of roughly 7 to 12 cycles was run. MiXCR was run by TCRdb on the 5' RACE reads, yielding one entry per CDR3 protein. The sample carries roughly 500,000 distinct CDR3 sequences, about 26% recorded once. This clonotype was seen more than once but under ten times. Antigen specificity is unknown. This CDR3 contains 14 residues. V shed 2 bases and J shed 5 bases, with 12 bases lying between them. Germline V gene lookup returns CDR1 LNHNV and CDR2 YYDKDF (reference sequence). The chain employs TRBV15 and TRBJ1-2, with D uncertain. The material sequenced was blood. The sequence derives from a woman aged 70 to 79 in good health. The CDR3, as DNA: TGTGCCACCAGCAGAAGTGGCATTGGATATGGCTACACCTTC. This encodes CATSRSGIGYGYTF.